These T cell receptor beta chains were read from a single sample in a study of T-cell memory formation after mild COVID-19. TCRdb used MiXCR to reprocess the 5' RACE reads, holding one entry per CDR3 protein. The table includes 190,000 or so distinct CDR3 sequences, roughly 30% detected once. Sequencing was carried out using PBMCs or a T cell subset sorted from them (not recorded which). The receptors shown here come from an adult woman who had mild COVID-19 (a few samples of this study predate the infection). Cell type and time point are not known. The CDR3 runs from the conserved cysteine through the conserved F or W. A D gene is named only where the DNA matches it firmly. Clone size, where shown, is once, few, many, or a class for clones that have expanded.

D gene,CDR3 length,J gene,V gene,clone size,CDR3 DNA,CDR3 protein
NA,17,TRBJ2-4,TRBV5-1,NA,TGCGCCAGCAGCCCGGAGGGGATAGGGGGCCGGCAAAACATTCAGTACTTC,CASSPEGIGGRQNIQYF
NA,15,TRBJ1-1,TRBV6-5,NA,TGTGCCAGCAGTTACGGGGGGAGGGGGACCACTGAAGCTTTCTTT,CASSYGGRGTTEAFF
NA,13,TRBJ1-3,TRBV10-3,NA,TGTGCCCTCAAGTCCGCCTCTGGAAACACCATATATTTT,CALKSASGNTIYF
TRBD1,15,TRBJ1-6,TRBV15,NA,TGTGCCACCAGCCGTTTGGACAGGGTGGGTTCACCCCTCCACTTT,CATSRLDRVGSPLHF
NA,16,TRBJ1-2,TRBV4-2,NA,TGTGCCAGCAGCCAAGAGGCGACAAAAGCTAACTATGGCTACACCTTC,CASSQEATKANYGYTF
NA,13,TRBJ1-2,TRBV6-2/TRBV6-3,NA,TGTGCCAGCACACTCTTACGGTCCTATGGCTACACCTTC,CASTLLRSYGYTF
NA,15,TRBJ2-5,TRBV4-1,NA,TGCGCCAGCAGCCAAGAAGGACTGAACCAAGAGACCCAGTACTTC,CASSQEGLNQETQYF
NA,17,TRBJ2-3,TRBV11-2,few,TGTGCCAGCAGCCGCAGTCTTCCGGGGGAGGGCACAGATACGCAGTATTTT,CASSRSLPGEGTDTQYF
NA,14,TRBJ2-7,TRBV5-1,few,TGCGCCAGCAGCTTGGGCTCCTCCCGCTACGAGCAGTACTTC,CASSLGSSRYEQYF
NA,14,TRBJ2-1,TRBV5-1,few,TGCGCCAGCAGCTTGGTATGGGCAAACAATGAGCAGTTCTTC,CASSLVWANNEQFF
NA,16,TRBJ2-2,TRBV5-1,NA,TGCGCCAGCAGCTTGGCCTTGACTGGGGGCACCGGGGAGCTGTTTTTT,CASSLALTGGTGELFF
TRBD2,15,TRBJ2-1,TRBV9,NA,TGTGCCAGCAGCACCGGGACTAGCCGTGCGGATGAGCAGTTCTTC,CASSTGTSRADEQFF
NA,14,TRBJ2-5,TRBV9,few,TGTGCCAGCAGCGGTGCGGGACTCCAAGAGACCCAGTACTTC,CASSGAGLQETQYF
NA,14,TRBJ2-5,TRBV18,NA,TGTGCCAGCTCACTCCACCCCGGGAGAGAGACCCAGTACTTC,CASSLHPGRETQYF
NA,13,TRBJ1-1,TRBV20-1,NA,TGCAGTGCTGCCTCAGGGTTGGGCACTGAAGCTTTCTTT,CSAASGLGTEAFF
NA,14,TRBJ1-1,TRBV5-1,NA,TGCGCCAGCAGCTTGAGGACAGATGGGGCGGAAGCTTTCTTT,CASSLRTDGAEAFF
NA,15,TRBJ2-2,TRBV12-3/TRBV12-4,NA,TGTGCCAGCAGAAGGGAGGGGGGAAGCACCGGGGAGCTGTTTTTT,CASRREGGSTGELFF
TRBD1,15,TRBJ1-6,TRBV5-4,NA,TGTGCCAGCAGCGGACCGGGACAGGATAATTCACCCCTCCACTTT,CASSGPGQDNSPLHF
NA,14,TRBJ2-7,TRBV9,few,TGTGCCAGCAGCGTAGGGGGACGGTATGGAGAGCAGTACTTC,CASSVGGRYGEQYF
NA,18,TRBJ2-4,TRBV11-3,NA,TGTGCCAGCAGCCCCCGCGCTCTCAGGGTCCTAGCCAAAAACATTCAGTACTTC,CASSPRALRVLAKNIQYF
NA,13,TRBJ1-2,TRBV2,once,TGTGCCAGCAGTCGTGAGACTAACTATGGCTACACCTTC,CASSRETNYGYTF
NA,17,TRBJ2-7,TRBV4-2,few,TGTGCCAGCAGCCAAGAGGCGCTCGGGCAGGGGGGATACGAGCAGTACTTC,CASSQEALGQGGYEQYF
TRBD1,15,TRBJ2-1,TRBV29-1,few,TGCAGCGGGGGACAGGCGGGGACTGTATACAATGAGCAGTTCTTC,CSGGQAGTVYNEQFF
TRBD2,15,TRBJ2-7,TRBV6-6,NA,TGTGCCAGCAGTTCGCAACGAGCGGGGAGCCTCGAGCAGTACTTC,CASSSQRAGSLEQYF
TRBD2,15,TRBJ2-5,TRBV12-3/TRBV12-4,few,TGTGCCAGCAGTTTAGGACTAGCGGGGAAAGAGACCCAGTACTTC,CASSLGLAGKETQYF
NA,14,TRBJ2-7,TRBV6-5,few,TGTGCCAGCAGTTACAAAAGGACGGGCTACGAGCAGTACTTC,CASSYKRTGYEQYF
NA,13,TRBJ2-5,TRBV20-1,NA,TGCAGTGCTAGCGAGGGCTCTCAAGAGACCCAGTACTTC,CSASEGSQETQYF
TRBD2,14,TRBJ2-1,TRBV12-3/TRBV12-4,few,TGTGCCAGCACTTCTGGGGGACTAGGGAATGAGCAGTTCTTC,CASTSGGLGNEQFF
NA,14,TRBJ1-2,TRBV9,NA,TGTGCCAGCACCCCCATAGGGGGACGCTATGGCTACACCTTC,CASTPIGGRYGYTF